One and the same sample provided the 32 T cell receptor beta chains below, sequenced in a study of blood T cell repertoires in COVID-19. The protocol was immunoSEQ multiplex PCR, while the TCRdb copy is restricted to in-frame clones and leaves out a portion. The repertoire holds around 340,000 clones, about 92% seen once, with 3.5% to 4% in the top ten. The material sequenced was peripheral blood. The receptors were sampled from a woman aged 60-75 years with COVID-19, enrolled during active disease.

The rearrangement joins TRBV12-3 or TRBV12-4 to TRBJ1-1, with 8 bases matching TRBD1. This CDR3 region has 13 residues. After removal of 3 bases from V and 8 bases from J, the junction contained 5 bases not matched to a gene. Written as DNA, the CDR3 is TGTGCCAGCAGTTTTGGGCAGGGGGCCGAAGCTTTCTTT. As protein: CASSFGQGAEAFF.

The chain uses TRBV5-1 and TRBJ2-7; 10 positions match TRBD2. The V and J ends lost 3 bases and 2 bases, in that order; junction bases with no gene match: 14. The CDR3 is 18 residues long. Germline V gives CDR1 SGHRS, CDR2 YFSETQ. The CDR3 sequence is CASSWTPATSGFTYEQYF. The CDR3 DNA sequence: TGCGCCAGCAGCTGGACGCCGGCGACTAGCGGGTTCACCTACGAGCAGTACTTC. Filled out from reference TRBV5-1 and TRBJ2-7, the complete variable domain reads KAGVTQTPRYLIKTRGQQVTLSCSPISGHRSVSWYQQTPGQGLQFLFEYFSETQRNKGNFPGRFSGRQFSNSRSEMNVSTLELGDSALYLCASSWTPATSGFTYEQYFGPGTRLTVT.

In this sample, this clone turned up once. The J gene is TRBJ1-6, the V gene TRBV2, with D possibly being TRBD1 (5 bases). From germline, CDR1 is SNHLY and CDR2 FYNNEI. This CDR3 has 13 residues. V shed 4 bases and J shed 10 bases, with 11 bases lying between them. The CDR3: CASSGRDGSPLHF. The DNA of the CDR3 is TGTGCCAGCAGTGGGCGGGACGGGTCACCCCTCCACTTT.

There are a few counts of this clone. V is TRBV27 and J is TRBJ1-5, with TRBD1 matching 9 bases. Germline CDR1 reads MNHEY; CDR2 reads SMNVEV (reference sequence). The CDR3 length is 16 residues. The V segment lost 5 bases and the J segment 7 bases; nucleotides outside the gene matches: 12. The CDR3 protein is CASSPAGTGIGQPQHF. CDR3 nucleotides: TGTGCCAGCAGTCCAGCCGGGACAGGGATAGGACAGCCCCAGCATTTT.

The V gene is TRBV2, the J gene TRBJ2-1; maybe TRBD1 (5 bases). V gave up 8 bases and J gave up 1 base, with 15 bases separating them. The CDR3 has 15 amino acids. Germline V CDR1 and CDR2: SNHLY, FYNNEI. CDR3 residues: CASRPGRGSYNEQFF. As DNA, the CDR3 is TGTGCCAGCCGACCTGGTAGGGGATCCTACAATGAGCAGTTCTTC.

This chain uses TRBV6-5 with TRBJ2-7; tentatively, D is TRBD2 (5 bases). This CDR3 has 14 amino acids. CDR1 is MNHEY, CDR2 SVGAGI, per germline. Trimming removed 6 bases at V and 2 bases at J, with 14 bases between. Here the CDR3 reads CASSLLRGAYEQYF. In DNA form, the CDR3 reads TGTGCCAGCAGCCTCCTCCGGGGTGCCTACGAGCAGTACTTC.

The sample holds one count of this clone. This chain uses TRBV19 with TRBJ1-1; 7 positions agree with TRBD1. The CDR3 is made up of 21 amino acids. V trimming: 6 bases; J trimming: 0 bases; junction bases outside the gene matches: 25. CDR1 is LNHDA, CDR2 SQIVND, per germline (reference sequence). CDR3 sequence reads: CASRLDVVPGGSFRMNTEAFF. For the CDR3, the DNA is TGTGCCAGTAGGCTAGACGTGGTACCAGGGGGTTCCTTCCGCATGAACACTGAAGCTTTCTTT.

The rearrangement links TRBV4-1 to TRBJ1-1; perhaps TRBD1 as D (6 bases). This CDR3 is built from 15 residues. Trimming took off 5 bases at V and 1 base at J, with 14 bases between the two ends. From germline, CDR1 is MGHRA and CDR2 YSYEKL. The CDR3 nucleotides are TGCGCCAGCAGCGACTACAGAGGGGGGAACACTGAAGCTTTCTTT. Translated: CASSDYRGGNTEAFF.

CDR3 sequence reads: CASSQEALPGDEQFF. The CDR3, as DNA: TGTGCCAGCAGCCAAGAAGCCCTCCCGGGGGATGAGCAGTTCTTC. The J gene is TRBJ2-1, the V gene TRBV4-2, with D maybe TRBD2 (6 bases). The CDR3 runs to 15 residues. Trimming pared 0 bases from V and 8 bases from J, leaving 14 bases between. CDR1 LGHNA and CDR2 YNFKEQ come from the germline V gene.

The gene calls are TRBV7-9 and TRBJ1-1; D may be TRBD1 (5 bases). Germline V gene sequence: CDR1 SEHNR, CDR2 FQNEAQ (reference sequence). V lost 1 base and J 6 bases, leaving 12 bases between the germline ends. The CDR3 consists of 14 residues. CDR3 nucleotides: TGTGCCAGCAGCTTAGATCCAGGGCGGCCTGAAGCTTTCTTT. This sequence encodes CASSLDPGRPEAFF.

The CDR3 is CSARLLTRYNEQFF. The CDR3 coding sequence is TGCAGCGCACGGCTACTAACCCGATACAATGAGCAGTTCTTC. The chain joins TRBV29-1 to TRBJ2-1; unclear D gene. The V gene's germline CDR1 is SQVTM and CDR2 ANQGSEA. Trimming removed 7 bases from V and 4 bases from J, with 17 bases in between. The CDR3 has 14 amino acids.

The chain carries TRBV4-1 and TRBJ1-2; D might be TRBD1 (5 bases). Germline-derived CDR1 and CDR2 are MGHRA and YSYEKL. Trimming took off 3 bases at V and 6 bases at J, with 17 bases between the two ends. The CDR3 sequence is 15 residues long. CDR3 loop: CASSQRQGNKDGYTF. The CDR3 DNA reads as TGCGCCAGCAGCCAGAGGCAGGGTAATAAGGATGGCTACACCTTC.

The chain is built from TRBV6-2 or TRBV6-3 and TRBJ1-1; no firm D call. The V and J ends lost 5 bases and 1 base respectively, with 8 bases between them. Germline V CDR1 and CDR2: MNHEY, SVGEGT. This CDR3 contains 13 residues. CDR3 coding DNA: TGTGCCAGCAGTACGCCGGGGAACACTGAAGCTTTCTTT. Its translation is CASSTPGNTEAFF.

This clone appeared a single time. The chain joins TRBV9 to TRBJ2-7; TRBD2 is a possible D gene (5 bases). Germline V CDR1 and CDR2: SGDLS, YYNGEE. Trimming cost V 3 bases and J 2 bases, with 18 bases left between them. This CDR3 has 16 amino acids. CDR3 sequence: CASSERGSAQPYEQYF. The CDR3 coding sequence is TGTGCCAGCAGCGAGCGAGGGTCGGCCCAGCCCTACGAGCAGTACTTC.

This chain joins TRBV9 and TRBJ1-2; D unresolved. V lost 2 bases, J lost 0 bases, and 14 bases lay in between. This CDR3 has 16 residues. Germline V CDR1 and CDR2: SGDLS, YYNGEE. This CDR3 reads CASSVRRKDANYGYTF. The CDR3, as DNA: TGTGCCAGCAGCGTTAGGAGAAAGGATGCTAACTATGGCTACACCTTC. Using reference TRBV9 and TRBJ1-2 for the parts outside the CDR3, the full variable domain is DSGVTQTPKHLITATGQRVTLRCSPRSGDLSVYWYQQSLDQGLQFLIQYYNGEERAKGNILERFSAQQFPDLHSELNLSSLELGDSALYFCASSVRRKDANYGYTFGSGTRLTVV.

The chain has TRBV4-1 and TRBJ1-4; no reliable D call. Germline V gene sequence: CDR1 MGHRA, CDR2 YSYEKL. V shed 4 bases and J shed 8 bases, with 11 bases lying between them. CDR3 length: 13 residues. The CDR3 loop reads CASSPLGGEKLFF. CDR3 DNA: TGCGCCAGCAGCCCCCTAGGAGGAGAAAAACTGTTTTTT.

The chain has TRBV19 and TRBJ2-1; D possibly corresponds to TRBD1 (6 bases). The V end lost 5 bases, the J end lost 4 bases, and 12 bases lay between the germline ends. The germline V gene has CDR1 LNHDA and CDR2 SQIVND (reference sequence). The CDR3 totals 14 residues. CDR3 nucleotide sequence: TGTGCCAGTAGTTTACGGGACACTTACAATGAGCAGTTCTTC. Amino acid sequence: CASSLRDTYNEQFF.

The chain joins TRBV6-4 to TRBJ2-1; D is perhaps TRBD2 (6 bases). Per germline, CDR1 MRHNA and CDR2 SNTAGT. The V end lost 5 bases, the J end lost 3 bases, and 11 bases lay between the germline ends. The CDR3 covers 14 residues. In nucleotides, the CDR3 is TGTGCCAGCAGTACCTCGGGGGACTACAATGAGCAGTTCTTC. Protein product: CASSTSGDYNEQFF.

The CDR3 protein is CASSSYPGGAVNEQFF. In nucleotides, the CDR3 is TGTGCCAGCAGTTCCTATCCGGGGGGGGCCGTCAATGAGCAGTTCTTC. The chain is built from TRBV27 and TRBJ2-1; 8 positions agree with TRBD2. Germline-derived CDR1 and CDR2 are MNHEY and SMNVEV (reference sequence). The trim removed 4 bases at V and 6 bases at J, leaving 11 bases unmatched. The CDR3 length is 16 residues.

The chain has TRBV6-5 and TRBJ1-5, with D perhaps TRBD1 (6 bases). CDR1 and CDR2 (germline): MNHEY, SVGAGI. The ends were cut back, 4 bases at V and 0 bases at J, with 10 bases in the middle. The CDR3 is made up of 15 amino acids. CDR3 loop: CASSWKQGSNQPQHF. The DNA of the CDR3 is TGTGCCAGCAGTTGGAAACAGGGTAGCAATCAGCCCCAGCATTTT.

The rearrangement links TRBV7-9 to TRBJ1-4; the D is unclear. The V end was cut by 5 bases, the J end by 8 bases, with 9 bases between. The CDR3 is 12 residues long. CDR1 and CDR2 from the germline V gene are SEHNR and FQNEAQ (reference sequence). The CDR3 spells CASSLPGEKLFF. The CDR3 coding sequence is TGTGCCAGCAGCCTACCGGGGGAAAAACTGTTTTTT.

The CDR3 is CSVYRASTEAFF. For the CDR3, the DNA is TGCAGCGTCTACAGGGCAAGCACTGAAGCTTTCTTT. The chain joins TRBV29-1 to TRBJ1-1, with D perhaps TRBD1 (6 bases). Germline V gene lookup returns CDR1 SQVTM and CDR2 ANQGSEA. There are 12 residues in the CDR3. V was pared by 6 bases and J by 4 bases, with 12 bases between. Using reference TRBV29-1 and TRBJ1-1 for the parts outside the CDR3, the full variable domain is SAVISQKPSRDICQRGTSLTIQCQVDSQVTMMFWYRQQPGQSLTLIATANQGSEATYESGFVIDKFPISRPNLTFSTLTVSNMSPEDSSIYLCSVYRASTEAFFGQGTRLTVV.

The rearrangement joins TRBV5-1 to TRBJ2-2, with D possibly matching TRBD1 (6 bases). The CDR3 consists of 16 residues. Germline lookup yields CDR1 SGHRS and CDR2 YFSETQ. Trimming removed 3 bases at V and 5 bases at J, with 17 bases between. The CDR3 spells CASSWGYGTTTGELFF. DNA for the CDR3: TGCGCCAGCAGCTGGGGGTATGGGACAACAACCGGGGAGCTGTTTTTT.

The J gene is TRBJ1-2, the V gene TRBV5-6, with 8 positions matching TRBD1. Germline CDR1 and CDR2: SGHDT and YYEEEE. V shed 4 bases and J 4 bases; nucleotides not matched to a gene: 6. This CDR3 has 14 residues. In nucleotides, the CDR3 is TGTGCCAGCAGCCCGGACAGGGTGCCCTATGGCTACACCTTC. Amino acid sequence: CASSPDRVPYGYTF. Full variable domain (outside the CDR3, taken from reference TRBV5-6 and TRBJ1-2): DAGVTQSPTHLIKTRGQQVTLRCSPKSGHDTVSWYQQALGQGPQFIFQYYEEEERQRGNFPDRFSGHQFPNYSSELNVNALLLGDSALYLCASSPDRVPYGYTFGSGTRLTVV.

V is TRBV13 and J is TRBJ2-1; the D gene is possibly TRBD2 (6 bases). The germline V gene has CDR1 PRHDT and CDR2 FYEKMQ (reference sequence). V lost 5 bases, J lost 6 bases, and 11 bases lay in between. This CDR3 is 13 amino acids long. In DNA, the CDR3 is TGTGCCAGCAGCCTCACTAGCCCCAATGAGCAGTTCTTC. This codes for CASSLTSPNEQFF.

This clone has a single count. This rearrangement joins TRBV19 to TRBJ2-2; 8 nucleotides align to TRBD1. The V and J ends lost 4 bases and 4 bases, in that order; junction bases with no gene match: 5. CDR1 and CDR2 from the germline V gene are LNHDA and SQIVND (reference sequence). CDR3 length: 15 residues. The CDR3 region is CASSTQGAGTGELFF. CDR3 bases: TGTGCCAGTAGTACCCAGGGGGCGGGCACCGGGGAGCTGTTTTTT.

The chain is built from TRBV10-3 and TRBJ1-5; D perhaps matches TRBD1 (6 bases). The germline V gene encodes CDR1 ENHRY and CDR2 SYGVKD. The CDR3 sequence is 17 residues long. Trimming removed 3 bases from V and 2 bases from J, with 17 bases in between. CDR3 DNA: TGTGCCATCAGTGATACGAAAAACAGGGTAGGCAATCAGCCCCAGCATTTT. It yields the protein CAISDTKNRVGNQPQHF.

This clone was seen a single time. The rearrangement links TRBV9 to TRBJ2-1; D gene uncertain. Trimming cost V 3 bases and J 5 bases, with 6 bases left between them. Germline CDR1 is SGDLS and CDR2 is YYNGEE. The CDR3 loop spans 12 amino acids. The CDR3 nucleotides are TGTGCCAGCAGCGCCCAAAACAATGAGCAGTTCTTC. Its translation is CASSAQNNEQFF.

This clone has a single count. This chain links TRBV6-5 with TRBJ1-6, with unresolved D. This CDR3 comprises 13 residues. The V and J ends lost 2 bases and 12 bases respectively, with 11 bases between them. The germline V gene encodes CDR1 MNHEY and CDR2 SVGAGI. CDR3 bases: TGTGCCAGCAGTTACGACTTTCCCAGACCCCTCCACTTT. Amino acid sequence: CASSYDFPRPLHF.

The J gene is TRBJ1-1, the V gene TRBV18; 8 positions match TRBD1. The V segment lost 2 bases and the J segment 8 bases; nucleotides outside the gene matches: 10. From germline, CDR1 is KGHSH and CDR2 LQKENI. The CDR3 length is 15 residues. CDR3 bases: TGTGCCAGCTCACCAACAGGGGGATCCCTCTCAGAAGCTTTCTTT. This gives the protein CASSPTGGSLSEAFF.

V gene TRBV5-1 combines with J gene TRBJ1-2; TRBD1 aligns across 7 bases. Looked up from germline, CDR1 is SGHRS and CDR2 is YFSETQ. The CDR3 spans 12 residues. Trimming cost V 7 bases and J 8 bases; bases outside gene matches: 8. This CDR3 reads CASSRGSRGYTF. Written as DNA, the CDR3 is TGCGCCAGCTCCAGGGGGTCTCGGGGCTACACCTTC.

Only one count was recorded for this clone. V gene TRBV7-9 combines with J gene TRBJ1-4; D may be TRBD1 (6 bases). Trimming took 6 bases from V and 8 from J, leaving 10 bases between them. This CDR3 has 12 amino acids. Germline V gene data show CDR1 as SEHNR and CDR2 as FQNEAQ (reference sequence). The CDR3 DNA reads as TGTGCCAGCAGGCTAACAGGGGAAAAACTGTTTTTT. The encoded protein is CASRLTGEKLFF. Variable domain in full (rest from reference TRBV7-9 and TRBJ1-4): DTGVSQNPRHKITKRGQNVTFRCDPISEHNRLYWYRQTLGQGPEFLTYFQNEAQLEKSRLLSDRFSAERPKGSFSTLEIQRTEQGDSAMYLCASRLTGEKLFFGSGTQLSVL.